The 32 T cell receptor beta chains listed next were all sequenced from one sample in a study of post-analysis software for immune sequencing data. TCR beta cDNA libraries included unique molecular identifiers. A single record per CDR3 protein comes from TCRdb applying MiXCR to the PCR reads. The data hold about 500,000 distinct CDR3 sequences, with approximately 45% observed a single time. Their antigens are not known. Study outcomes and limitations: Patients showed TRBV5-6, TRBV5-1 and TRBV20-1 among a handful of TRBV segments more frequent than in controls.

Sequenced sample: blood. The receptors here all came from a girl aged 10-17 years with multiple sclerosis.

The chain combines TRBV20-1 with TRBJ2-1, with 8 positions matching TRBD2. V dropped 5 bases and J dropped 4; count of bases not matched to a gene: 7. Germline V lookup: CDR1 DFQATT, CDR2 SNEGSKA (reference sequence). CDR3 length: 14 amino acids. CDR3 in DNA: TGCAGTGCTCCACTAGCGGAGGTATACAATGAGCAGTTCTTC. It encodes CSAPLAEVYNEQFF.

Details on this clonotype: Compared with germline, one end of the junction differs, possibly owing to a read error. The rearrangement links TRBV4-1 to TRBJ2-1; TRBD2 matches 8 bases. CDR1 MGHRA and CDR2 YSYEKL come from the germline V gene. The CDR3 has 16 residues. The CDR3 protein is CASSQVRLANYNGQFF. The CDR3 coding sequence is TGCGCCAGCAGTCAAGTAAGACTAGCGAATTACAATGGGCAGTTCTTC.

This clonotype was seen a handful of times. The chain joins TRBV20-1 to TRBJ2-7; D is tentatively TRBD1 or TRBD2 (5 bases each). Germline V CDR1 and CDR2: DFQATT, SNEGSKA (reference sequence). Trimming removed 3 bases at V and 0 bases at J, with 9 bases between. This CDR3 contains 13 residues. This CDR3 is CSARAGTSYEQYF. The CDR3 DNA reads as TGCAGTGCTAGGGCCGGGACCTCCTACGAGCAGTACTTC.

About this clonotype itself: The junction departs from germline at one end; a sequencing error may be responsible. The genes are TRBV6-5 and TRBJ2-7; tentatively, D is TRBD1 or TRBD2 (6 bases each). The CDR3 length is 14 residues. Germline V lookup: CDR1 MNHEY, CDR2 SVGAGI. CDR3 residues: CVSSSGGSTYEQYF. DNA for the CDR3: TGTGTCAGCAGTTCCGGGGGCAGTACCTACGAGCAGTACTTC.

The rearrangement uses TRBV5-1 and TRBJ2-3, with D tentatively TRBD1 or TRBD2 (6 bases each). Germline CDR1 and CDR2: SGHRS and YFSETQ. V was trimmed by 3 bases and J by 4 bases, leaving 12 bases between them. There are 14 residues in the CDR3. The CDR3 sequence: CASSSGALADTQYF. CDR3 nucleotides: TGCGCCAGCAGCTCGGGGGCCCTCGCAGATACGCAGTATTTT.

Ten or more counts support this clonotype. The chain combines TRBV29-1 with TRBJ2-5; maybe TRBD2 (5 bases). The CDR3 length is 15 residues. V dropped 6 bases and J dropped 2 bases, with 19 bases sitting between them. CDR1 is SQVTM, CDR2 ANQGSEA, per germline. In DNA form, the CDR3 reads TGCAGCGTCGGGTGGGCTCCAACGGGGCAAGAGACCCAGTACTTC. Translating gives CSVGWAPTGQETQYF.

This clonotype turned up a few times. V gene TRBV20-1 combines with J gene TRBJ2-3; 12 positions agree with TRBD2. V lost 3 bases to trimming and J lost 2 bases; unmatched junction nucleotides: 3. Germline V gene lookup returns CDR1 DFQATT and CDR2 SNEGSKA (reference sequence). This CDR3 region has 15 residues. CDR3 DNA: TGCAGTGCTAGGAGACTAGCGGGAGACACAGATACGCAGTATTTT. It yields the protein CSARRLAGDTDTQYF.

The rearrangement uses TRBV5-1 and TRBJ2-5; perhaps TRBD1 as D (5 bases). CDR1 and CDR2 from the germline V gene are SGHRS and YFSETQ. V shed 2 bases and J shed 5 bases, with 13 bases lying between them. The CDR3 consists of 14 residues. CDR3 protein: CASSFQGGSETQYF. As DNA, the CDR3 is TGCGCCAGCAGCTTTCAGGGCGGATCGGAGACCCAGTACTTC.

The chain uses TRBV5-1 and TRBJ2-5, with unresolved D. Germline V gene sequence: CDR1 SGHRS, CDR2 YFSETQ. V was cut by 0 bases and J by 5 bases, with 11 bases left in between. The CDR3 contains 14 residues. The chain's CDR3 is CASSLETIRETQYF. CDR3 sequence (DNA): TGCGCCAGCAGCTTGGAGACCATTCGGGAGACCCAGTACTTC. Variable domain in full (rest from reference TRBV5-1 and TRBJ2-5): KAGVTQTPRYLIKTRGQQVTLSCSPISGHRSVSWYQQTPGQGLQFLFEYFSETQRNKGNFPGRFSGRQFSNSRSEMNVSTLELGDSALYLCASSLETIRETQYFGPGTRLLVL.

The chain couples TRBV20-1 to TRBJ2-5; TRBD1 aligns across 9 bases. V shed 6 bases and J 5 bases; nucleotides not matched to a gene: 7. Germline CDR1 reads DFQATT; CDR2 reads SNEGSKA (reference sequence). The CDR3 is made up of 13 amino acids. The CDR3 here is CSATRTGDETQYF. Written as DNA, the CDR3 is TGCAGTGCAACGCGGACAGGGGATGAGACCCAGTACTTC.

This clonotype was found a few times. CDR3 coding DNA: TGTGCCATCAGTGAGACAGGGGGGGAAAACATTCAGTACTTC. Amino acid sequence: CAISETGGENIQYF. The chain carries TRBV10-3 and TRBJ2-4, with a weak D call TRBD1 (8 bases). The CDR3 sequence is 14 residues long. V shed 2 bases and J shed 5 bases, with 10 bases lying between them. Germline values: CDR1 ENHRY, CDR2 SYGVKD.

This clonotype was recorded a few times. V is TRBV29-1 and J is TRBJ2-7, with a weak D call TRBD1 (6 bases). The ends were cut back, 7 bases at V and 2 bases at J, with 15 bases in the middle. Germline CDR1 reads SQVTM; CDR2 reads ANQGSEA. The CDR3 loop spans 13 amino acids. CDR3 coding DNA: TGCAGCGCGGGACAAGAAGCCACCTACGAGCAGTACTTC. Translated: CSAGQEATYEQYF.

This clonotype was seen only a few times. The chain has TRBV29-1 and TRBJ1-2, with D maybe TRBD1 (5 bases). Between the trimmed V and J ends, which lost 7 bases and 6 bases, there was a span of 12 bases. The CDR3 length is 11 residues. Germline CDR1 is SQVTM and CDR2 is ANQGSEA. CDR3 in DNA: TGCAGCGGTGTTTCGGGGGATGGCTACACCTTC. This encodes CSGVSGDGYTF.

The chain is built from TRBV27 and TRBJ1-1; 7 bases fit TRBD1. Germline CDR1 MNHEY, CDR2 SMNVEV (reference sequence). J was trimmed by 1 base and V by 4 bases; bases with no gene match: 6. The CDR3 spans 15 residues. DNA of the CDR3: TGTGCCAGCAGTTATACAGCAGGGGGGAACACTGAAGCTTTCTTT. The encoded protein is CASSYTAGGNTEAFF.

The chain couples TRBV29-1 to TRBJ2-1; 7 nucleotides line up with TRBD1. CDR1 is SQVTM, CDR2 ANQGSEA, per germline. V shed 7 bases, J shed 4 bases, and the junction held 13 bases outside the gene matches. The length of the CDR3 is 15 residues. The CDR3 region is CSGIGGGPTYNEQFF. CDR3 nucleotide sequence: TGCAGCGGCATAGGGGGCGGTCCGACTTACAATGAGCAGTTCTTC.

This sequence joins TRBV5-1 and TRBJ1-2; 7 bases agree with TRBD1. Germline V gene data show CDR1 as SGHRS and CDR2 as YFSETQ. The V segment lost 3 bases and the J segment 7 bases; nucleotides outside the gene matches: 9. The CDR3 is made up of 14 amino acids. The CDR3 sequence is CASSSPRQGGGYTF. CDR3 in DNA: TGCGCCAGCAGCTCCCCTCGACAGGGCGGTGGCTACACCTTC.

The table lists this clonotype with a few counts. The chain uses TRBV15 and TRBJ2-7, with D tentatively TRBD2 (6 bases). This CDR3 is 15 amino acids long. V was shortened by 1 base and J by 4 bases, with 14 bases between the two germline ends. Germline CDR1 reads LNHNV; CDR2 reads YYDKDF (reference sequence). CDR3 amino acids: CATSRAPGDGYEQYF. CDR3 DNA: TGTGCCACCAGCAGAGCCCCGGGGGACGGGTACGAGCAGTACTTC.

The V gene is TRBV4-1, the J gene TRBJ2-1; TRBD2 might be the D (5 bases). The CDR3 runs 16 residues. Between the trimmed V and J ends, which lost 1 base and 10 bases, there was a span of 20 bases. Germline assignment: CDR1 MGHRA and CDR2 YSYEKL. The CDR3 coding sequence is TGCGCCAGCAGCCAAGGGGCCAGAGGGCCATATTTCGAGCAGTTCTTC. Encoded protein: CASSQGARGPYFEQFF.

The CDR3 region is CASGYPTGLGNSPLHF. The CDR3 DNA sequence: TGTGCTAGTGGTTATCCGACAGGGCTGGGTAATTCACCCCTCCACTTT. V and J are TRBV12-5 and TRBJ1-6; 7 nucleotides line up with TRBD1. Germline values: CDR1 LGHNT, CDR2 FRNRAP. The V gene end was trimmed by 4 bases and the J gene end by 6 bases; junction bases not matched to a gene: 9. The CDR3 runs to 16 residues.

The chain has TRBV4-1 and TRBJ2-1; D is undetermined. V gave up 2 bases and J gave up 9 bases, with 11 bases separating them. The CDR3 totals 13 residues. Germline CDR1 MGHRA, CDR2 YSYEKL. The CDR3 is CASSQTLGGEQFF. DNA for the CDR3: TGCGCCAGCAGCCAAACTTTGGGCGGTGAGCAGTTCTTC.

CDR3 DNA sequence: TGCAGTGCTAGAGCGGGGGCGCACCCCCAAGAGACCCAGTACTTC. Protein sequence: CSARAGAHPQETQYF. The chain uses TRBV20-1 and TRBJ2-5; D may correspond to TRBD1 or TRBD2 (6 bases each). Trimming took 1 base from V and 1 from J, leaving 13 bases between them. The CDR3 is made up of 15 amino acids. In germline, CDR1 is DFQATT, CDR2 SNEGSKA (reference sequence).

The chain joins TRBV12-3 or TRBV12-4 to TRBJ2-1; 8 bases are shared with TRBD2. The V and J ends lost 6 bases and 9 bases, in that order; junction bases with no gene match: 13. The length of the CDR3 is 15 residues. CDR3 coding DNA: TGTGCCAGCAGACCCCCGGGACTAGTGGGACGTGAGCAGTTCTTC. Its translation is CASRPPGLVGREQFF.

Here the CDR3 DNA reads TGCAGTGTCAGGCGGGCAGGGGAGCTGTTTTTT. The encoded protein is CSVRRAGELFF. V gene TRBV20-1 combines with J gene TRBJ2-2, with a weak D call TRBD2 (5 bases). Trimming removed 7 bases at V and 8 bases at J, with 11 bases between. This CDR3 is 11 amino acids long. Germline CDR1 DFQATT, CDR2 SNEGSKA (reference sequence).

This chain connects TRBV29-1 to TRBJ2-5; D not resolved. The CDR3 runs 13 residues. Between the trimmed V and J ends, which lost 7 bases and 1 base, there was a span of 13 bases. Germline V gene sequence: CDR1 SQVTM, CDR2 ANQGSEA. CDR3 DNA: TGCAGCGCCGGGTTAGTCAGCCAAGAGACCCAGTACTTC. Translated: CSAGLVSQETQYF.

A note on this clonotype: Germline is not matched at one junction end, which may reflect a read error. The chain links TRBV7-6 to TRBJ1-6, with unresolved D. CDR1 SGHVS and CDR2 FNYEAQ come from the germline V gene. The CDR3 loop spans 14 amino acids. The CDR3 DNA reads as TGTGCCGGCAGCTTAGCCGCTGCTACTTCACCCCTCCACTTT. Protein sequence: CAGSLAAATSPLHF.

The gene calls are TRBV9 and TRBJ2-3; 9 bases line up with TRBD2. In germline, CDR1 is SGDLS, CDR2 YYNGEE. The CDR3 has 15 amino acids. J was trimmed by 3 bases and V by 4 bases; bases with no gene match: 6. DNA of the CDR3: TGTGCCAGCAGCCCGCGGGGGGGGCCGACAGATACGCAGTATTTT. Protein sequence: CASSPRGGPTDTQYF.

The CDR3 DNA is TGCGCCAGCAGCCAATCGACAGAGGACTATGGCTACACCTTC. Amino acids: CASSQSTEDYGYTF. The chain joins TRBV5-1 to TRBJ1-2, with a possible D match to TRBD1 (5 bases). Germline values: CDR1 SGHRS, CDR2 YFSETQ. Trimming shortened V by 4 bases and J by 3 bases, and 13 bases separated the two germline ends. The CDR3 is 14 amino acids.

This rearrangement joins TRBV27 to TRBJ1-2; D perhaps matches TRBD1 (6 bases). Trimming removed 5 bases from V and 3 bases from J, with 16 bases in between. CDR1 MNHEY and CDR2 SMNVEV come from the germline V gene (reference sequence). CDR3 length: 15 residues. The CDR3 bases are TGTGCCAGCAGTGCCTCACCACAGGGCCACTATGGCTACACCTTC. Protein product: CASSASPQGHYGYTF.

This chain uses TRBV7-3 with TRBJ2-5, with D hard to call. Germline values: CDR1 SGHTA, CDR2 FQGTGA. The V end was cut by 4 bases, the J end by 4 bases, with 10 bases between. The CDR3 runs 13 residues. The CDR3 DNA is TGTGCCAGCAGCTCAGAGATGGTAGAGACCCAGTACTTC. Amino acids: CASSSEMVETQYF.

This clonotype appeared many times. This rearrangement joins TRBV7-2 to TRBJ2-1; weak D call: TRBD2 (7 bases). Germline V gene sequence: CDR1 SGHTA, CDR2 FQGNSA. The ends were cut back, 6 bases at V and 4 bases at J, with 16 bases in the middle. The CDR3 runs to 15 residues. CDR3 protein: CASSQWGGSYNEQFF. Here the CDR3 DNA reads TGTGCCAGCAGTCAGTGGGGGGGCTCATACAATGAGCAGTTCTTC.

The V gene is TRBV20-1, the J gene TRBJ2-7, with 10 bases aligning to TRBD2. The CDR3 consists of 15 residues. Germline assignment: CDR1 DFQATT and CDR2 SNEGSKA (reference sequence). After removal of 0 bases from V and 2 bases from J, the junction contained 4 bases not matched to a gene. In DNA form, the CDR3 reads TGCAGTGCTAGAGATGGCCTAGCGGGAGCCTACGAGCAGTACTTC. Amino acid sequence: CSARDGLAGAYEQYF.

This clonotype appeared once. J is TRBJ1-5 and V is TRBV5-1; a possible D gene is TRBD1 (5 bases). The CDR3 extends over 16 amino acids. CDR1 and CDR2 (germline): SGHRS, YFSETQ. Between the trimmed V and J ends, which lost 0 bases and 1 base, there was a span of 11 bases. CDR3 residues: CASSLEGRASNQPQHF. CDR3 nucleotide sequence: TGCGCCAGCAGCTTGGAGGGCAGGGCAAGCAATCAGCCCCAGCATTTT. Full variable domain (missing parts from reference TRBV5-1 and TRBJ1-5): KAGVTQTPRYLIKTRGQQVTLSCSPISGHRSVSWYQQTPGQGLQFLFEYFSETQRNKGNFPGRFSGRQFSNSRSEMNVSTLELGDSALYLCASSLEGRASNQPQHFGDGTRLSIL.